This T cell receptor beta chain was recorded in a study of CD8 T cells in Susac syndrome. Reverse transcription of about 0.5 to 1 ug RNA used random hexamers. TCRdb re-called the immunoSEQ multiplex PCR reads with MiXCR, one entry per CDR3 protein. The sample yields approximately 180,000 distinct CDR3 sequences, 90% to 95% seen once. V was clipped by 6 bases and J by 1 base; unmatched bases: 9. The CDR3 consists of 16 residues. Sequencing used CD4+ T cells from PBMCs. The chain is built from TRBV12-3 or TRBV12-4 and TRBJ1-1; 9 nucleotides line up with TRBD1. The clonotype comes from a human donor with multiple sclerosis. The CDR3 sequence: CASSSIPGQGNTEAFF. In DNA form, the CDR3 reads TGTGCCAGCAGCAGTATCCCGGGACAGGGGAACACTGAAGCTTTCTTT.